This T cell receptor (beta chain) was found in a study of blood T cell repertoires in COVID-19. Germline CDR1 SGHAT, CDR2 FQNNGV. V dropped 5 bases and J dropped 2 bases, with 16 bases sitting between them. The CDR3 extends over 16 amino acids. In the authors' methods: The assay estimated nucleated cells by amplifying reference gene primers. Libraries were prepared by immunoSEQ multiplex PCR; TCRdb keeps only in-frame clonotypes and omits some of them. V, J and clone size are those of that table, while D and trimming were read from the DNA. The sample comprises around 150,000 clones, 87% of which are singletons, and less than 4.5% rests with the top ten.

V usage is TRBV11-2 and J usage is TRBJ2-1; tentatively, D is TRBD2 (6 bases). The sequenced sample consisted of peripheral blood. This clonotype was sampled from a woman aged 60-70 years with active or convalescent COVID-19. The CDR3, as DNA: TGTGCCAGCAGCCCCCTCCGGGGGAGTCCCTACAATGAGCAGTTCTTC. Its protein is CASSPLRGSPYNEQFF.